The 6 T cell receptor beta chains reported below all come from one sample, sequenced in a study of CD8 T cells in ankylosing spondylitis. Notes on the study in general: One TCR beta motif, made up of 7 or 8 highly homologous variants, appeared characteristic of ankylosing spondylitis blood.

Their target antigens are unknown. In TCRdb, the 5' RACE reads were re-called with MiXCR into one record per CDR3 protein. The sample lists some 220,000 distinct CDR3 sequences; approximately 7.4% were seen once. Sequenced: blood, either unsorted or a sorted T cell fraction (not recorded which). The receptors were gathered from a male donor with ankylosing spondylitis.

Ten or more counts support this clonotype. The chain couples TRBV7-6 to TRBJ2-3; 7 nucleotides line up with TRBD2. V lost 6 bases, J lost 0 bases, and 15 bases stayed unmatched. Germline V gives CDR1 SGHVS, CDR2 FNYEAQ. The CDR3 sequence is 18 residues long. DNA of the CDR3: TGTGCCAGCAGTCTATTCACGGGGGGAGAATGGAGCACAGATACGCAGTATTTT. Protein: CASSLFTGGEWSTDTQYF.

The table lists this clonotype with many counts. The chain couples TRBV6-2 or TRBV6-3 to TRBJ2-2; 10 nucleotides align to TRBD2. V dropped 0 bases and J dropped 7; count of bases not matched to a gene: 5. Germline CDR1 reads MNHEY; CDR2 reads SVGEGT. The CDR3 is 16 amino acids. CDR3 amino acids: CASSYSLAGEDGELFF. Here the CDR3 DNA reads TGTGCCAGCAGTTACTCGCTAGCGGGAGAGGACGGGGAGCTGTTTTTT.

About this clonotype: This may arise from a read error, as a much more abundant clone is one base away. Here the CDR3 reads CASSFITGSTNTQYF. The CDR3 nucleotides read TGTGCCAGCAGTTTTATCACAGGTAGCACAAATACGCAGTATTTT. The chain uses TRBV27 and TRBJ2-3, with D possibly matching TRBD1 (5 bases). The CDR3 has 15 amino acids. The germline CDR1 and CDR2 sequences are MNHEY and SMNVEV (reference sequence).

The rearrangement links TRBV6-1 to TRBJ2-1, with D hard to call. The CDR3 sequence is 13 residues long. Trimming pared 7 bases from V and 6 bases from J, leaving 13 bases between. Germline V gene lookup returns CDR1 MNHNS and CDR2 SASEGT. As DNA, the CDR3 is TGTGCCAGCACCCGAAGGCGCCTCAATGAGCAGTTCTTC. Its protein is CASTRRRLNEQFF.

Of note for this clonotype: An end of the junction differs from the germline gene, which may be a read error. J is TRBJ1-5 and V is TRBV20-1; TRBD1 matches 8 bases. Germline values: CDR1 DFQATT, CDR2 SNEGSKA (reference sequence). This CDR3 has 17 residues. Written as DNA, the CDR3 is TGCTGTGCTAGAGATGACCTCGGACAGGGTATCGATCAGCCCCAGCATTTT. Its protein is CCARDDLGQGIDQPQHF.

This clonotype was detected ten times or more. The chain employs TRBV4-2 and TRBJ2-2; D remains ambiguous. CDR3 length equals 17 residues. Trimming took 0 bases from V and 1 from J, leaving 12 bases between them. Germline V gives CDR1 LGHNA, CDR2 YNFKEQ. CDR3 nucleotide sequence: TGTGCCAGCAGCCAAGATTGGGGTAGCCTGAACACCGGGGAGCTGTTTTTT. This translates into CASSQDWGSLNTGELFF.